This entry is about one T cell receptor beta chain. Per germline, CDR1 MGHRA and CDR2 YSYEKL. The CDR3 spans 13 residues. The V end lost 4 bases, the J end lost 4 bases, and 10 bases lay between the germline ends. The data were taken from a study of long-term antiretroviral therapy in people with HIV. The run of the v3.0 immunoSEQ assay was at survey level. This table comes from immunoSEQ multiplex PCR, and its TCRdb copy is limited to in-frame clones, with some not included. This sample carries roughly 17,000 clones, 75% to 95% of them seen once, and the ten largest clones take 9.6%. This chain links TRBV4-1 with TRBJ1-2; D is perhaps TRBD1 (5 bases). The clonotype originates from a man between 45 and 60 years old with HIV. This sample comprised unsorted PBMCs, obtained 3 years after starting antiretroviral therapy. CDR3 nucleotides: TGCGCCAGCAGCCCTGGGACGACCTATGGCTACACCTTC. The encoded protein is CASSPGTTYGYTF.